One sample yielded the 9 T cell receptor beta chains listed below, sequenced in a study of blood T cell repertoires in COVID-19 (dated by TCRdb to 2018 to 2021). The library was obtained by the immunoSEQ multiplex PCR assay. TCRdb took this table from immuneACCESS and kept in-frame rearrangements with V and J called. Such tables lack part of the clones; where checked against another copy, unresolved V genes explain under half of the gap, and the rest is unexplained. This sample has approximately 100,000 clones in its table, and 82% of those were observed once. About 5% of the sample is in the top ten clones. Sequenced material: peripheral blood. The source is a man in his 60s with acute or convalescent COVID-19.

The chain is built from TRBV11-3 and TRBJ2-1; possible D gene TRBD2, 6 bases. Germline V gives CDR1 SGHNT, CDR2 YENEEA. The CDR3 is made up of 16 amino acids. The V gene lost 3 bases and the J gene lost 1 base, with 13 bases spanning the gap. DNA for the CDR3: TGTGCCAGCAGCTTCGACTCGGGAGAGTCCTACAATGAGCAGTTCTTC. Amino acids: CASSFDSGESYNEQFF.

The chain is built from TRBV7-2 and TRBJ1-4; 9 nucleotides agree with TRBD1. The germline V gene encodes CDR1 SGHTA and CDR2 FQGNSA. CDR3 length: 15 residues. With V trimmed by 5 bases and J by 5 bases, 6 bases remained unmatched. CDR3 protein: CASSEGQGGNEKLFF. The CDR3 DNA reads as TGTGCCAGCAGCGAGGGACAGGGCGGGAATGAAAAACTGTTTTTT.

V and J are TRBV27 and TRBJ2-6, with a weak D call TRBD1 (6 bases). Germline V gives CDR1 MNHEY, CDR2 SMNVEV (reference sequence). V was pared by 4 bases and J by 0 bases, with 13 bases between. The CDR3 loop spans 17 amino acids. CDR3: CASSSTGQSSGANVLTF. CDR3 DNA: TGTGCCAGCAGTTCGACAGGTCAGAGCTCTGGGGCCAACGTCCTGACTTTC.

The genes are TRBV18 and TRBJ2-3; D unclear. The germline gives CDR1 KGHSH, CDR2 LQKENI. V was cut by 6 bases and J by 2 bases, with 12 bases left in between. The CDR3 is 14 residues long. CDR3 sequence (DNA): TGTGCCAGCTCCCCCGCACTCCTCACAGATACGCAGTATTTT. As protein: CASSPALLTDTQYF.

The chain recombines TRBV7-2 with TRBJ2-7, with 8 bases identical to TRBD2. Looked up from germline, CDR1 is SGHTA and CDR2 is FQGNSA. The V gene end was trimmed by 4 bases and the J gene end by 0 bases; junction bases not matched to a gene: 5. The CDR3 has 15 residues. For the CDR3, the DNA is TGTGCCAGCAGCTCTAGCGGGCAGCCCTCCTACGAGCAGTACTTC. Its translation: CASSSSGQPSYEQYF.

The chain combines TRBV15 with TRBJ2-5; D ambiguous. Germline V lookup: CDR1 LNHNV, CDR2 YYDKDF (reference sequence). This CDR3 is 13 amino acids long. Trimming removed 0 bases at V and 4 bases at J, with 6 bases between. CDR3 nucleotides: TGTGCCACCAGCAGAGATGGGCGAGAGACCCAGTACTTC. Residues: CATSRDGRETQYF.

V and J are TRBV19 and TRBJ1-2, with D maybe TRBD1 (6 bases). This CDR3 is built from 16 residues. The germline V gene has CDR1 LNHDA and CDR2 SQIVND (reference sequence). Trimming pared 4 bases from V and 0 bases from J, leaving 15 bases between. The CDR3: CASSTTGSPSNYGYTF. DNA of the CDR3: TGTGCCAGTAGTACGACAGGCTCCCCTTCTAACTATGGCTACACCTTC.

The rearrangement uses TRBV18 and TRBJ2-7, with D uncertain. CDR1 and CDR2 from the germline V gene are KGHSH and LQKENI. Trimming left V 2 bases short and J 3 bases short, with 5 bases between. CDR3 length: 12 amino acids. CDR3 amino acids: CASSPTDYEQYF. Here the CDR3 DNA reads TGTGCCAGCTCACCAACAGACTACGAGCAGTACTTC.

V and J are TRBV6-4 and TRBJ1-1; D is possibly TRBD1 (6 bases). V was trimmed by 6 bases and J by 7 bases, leaving 15 bases between them. CDR3 length: 13 residues. CDR1 is MRHNA and CDR2 is SNTAGT in the germline V gene. CDR3 amino acids: CASRSGQGSEAFF. CDR3 nucleotide sequence: TGTGCCAGCAGAAGTGGCCAGGGGAGTGAAGCTTTCTTT.